These 26 T cell receptor beta chains originate from one sample sequenced in a study of blood T cell repertoires in COVID-19. Repertoires were generated with immunoSEQ multiplex PCR, while TCRdb's copy carries only in-frame clones and drops some. The repertoire holds just over 150,000 clones, with roughly 84% as singletons. The sample was peripheral blood. The receptors were sampled from a woman aged 50 to 65 with acute or convalescent COVID-19.

The chain recombines TRBV28 with TRBJ1-5; D is undetermined. Germline loops: CDR1 MDHEN, CDR2 SYDVKM. V was cut by 3 bases and J by 7 bases, with 13 bases left in between. This CDR3 has 14 amino acids. The CDR3 loop reads CASSFGVGIQPQHF. The DNA of the CDR3 is TGTGCCAGCAGTTTCGGGGTCGGGATCCAGCCCCAGCATTTT.

This chain connects TRBV5-1 to TRBJ2-1; 8 bases map to TRBD2. With V trimmed by 5 bases and J by 0 bases, 10 bases remained unmatched. Germline loops: CDR1 SGHRS, CDR2 YFSETQ. The CDR3 totals 17 residues. The CDR3: CASSLIAGTRSYNEQFF. The CDR3 region has the DNA TGCGCCAGCAGTCTAATAGCGGGGACCCGCTCCTACAATGAGCAGTTCTTC.

This sequence joins TRBV7-9 and TRBJ2-5; 10 positions match TRBD1. With V trimmed by 6 bases and J by 3 bases, 4 bases remained unmatched. The CDR3 is 14 residues long. Germline-derived CDR1 and CDR2 are SEHNR and FQNEAQ (reference sequence). CDR3 in amino acids: CASSFGTGEETQYF. The CDR3 nucleotides are TGTGCCAGCAGTTTCGGGACAGGGGAAGAGACCCAGTACTTC.

The chain carries TRBV27 and TRBJ2-1, with a tentative D call TRBD2 (7 bases). This CDR3 spans 17 amino acids. Germline V gene lookup returns CDR1 MNHEY and CDR2 SMNVEV (reference sequence). Trimming cost V 2 bases and J 0 bases, with 14 bases left between them. The CDR3 nucleotides are TGTGCCAGCAGTTTAGCGGGGGCCCCGATCTCCTACAATGAGCAGTTCTTC. It translates to CASSLAGAPISYNEQFF.

The CDR3 DNA reads TGTGCCAGTAGTCTACAGGGAACGGCCGGGGAGCTGTTTTTT. This translates into CASSLQGTAGELFF. V is TRBV19 and J is TRBJ2-2; a weak D match, TRBD1 (6 bases). Deletions cut 5 bases from V and 6 bases from J, with 13 bases between. The CDR3 runs to 14 residues. Per germline, CDR1 LNHDA and CDR2 SQIVND (reference sequence).

The chain combines TRBV12-3 or TRBV12-4 with TRBJ2-1; the match to TRBD2 covers 7 bases. J lost 9 bases, V lost 5 bases, and 1 base had no gene match. CDR3 length: 11 residues. The DNA of the CDR3 is TGTGCCAGCAGTAGCGGGGCTGAGCAGTTCTTC. Amino acids: CASSSGAEQFF.

The V gene is TRBV24-1, the J gene TRBJ2-3; TRBD2 matches at 7 bases. Looked up from germline, CDR1 is KGHDR and CDR2 is SFDVKD. This CDR3 spans 16 amino acids. Germline trimming cut 4 bases from V and 5 bases from J; bases unmatched to any gene: 11. This CDR3 is CATSDSNGASGDTQYF. The CDR3 region has the DNA TGTGCCACCAGTGACTCGAACGGGGCTAGCGGAGATACGCAGTATTTT.

This chain joins TRBV5-4 and TRBJ1-4; the D is unclear. The CDR3 is 14 amino acids. Per the germline V gene, CDR1 is SGHNT and CDR2 is YYREEE (reference sequence). Trimming removed 2 bases at V and 4 bases at J, with 9 bases between. The CDR3 region has the DNA TGTGCCAGCAGCTTCCGAACCGGTAATGAAAAACTGTTTTTT. This codes for CASSFRTGNEKLFF.

V gene TRBV7-8 combines with J gene TRBJ1-2, with 7 bases fitting TRBD1. V shed 5 bases and J 4 bases; nucleotides not matched to a gene: 10. CDR3 length equals 15 residues. Looked up from germline, CDR1 is SGHVS and CDR2 is FQNEAQ. CDR3 DNA sequence: TGTGCCAGCAGCACGGGACAGCTCCCCGGCTATGGCTACACCTTC. This encodes CASSTGQLPGYGYTF.

The chain joins TRBV3-1 (or the pseudogene TRBV3-2) to TRBJ2-7; no reliable D call. The V end lost 4 bases, the J end lost 1 base, and 14 bases lay between the germline ends. CDR3 size: 15 residues. Germline V CDR1 and CDR2: LGHDT, YNNKEL (reference sequence). The CDR3 region is CASSLSAASSYEQYF. Here the CDR3 DNA reads TGTGCCAGCAGCCTCAGCGCAGCCTCATCCTACGAGCAGTACTTC.

This rearrangement joins TRBV19 to TRBJ2-7, with 9 bases aligning to TRBD1. The germline V gene has CDR1 LNHDA and CDR2 SQIVND (reference sequence). V shed 4 bases and J 3 bases; nucleotides not matched to a gene: 7. The CDR3 totals 15 residues. The CDR3 DNA is TGTGCCAGTAGTACGTCCGGGACAGGGCTCTACGAGCAGTACTTC. Residues: CASSTSGTGLYEQYF.

The genes are TRBV5-8 and TRBJ1-2, with a tentative D call TRBD1 (5 bases). Per germline, CDR1 SGHTS and CDR2 YDEGEE. Trimming left V 1 base short and J 4 bases short, with 17 bases between. The CDR3 length is 16 residues. In DNA form, the CDR3 reads TGTGCCAGCAGCTTGTGGTACGGAGGGGTGGGCTATGGCTACACCTTC. It specifies CASSLWYGGVGYGYTF.

The V and J genes are TRBV28 and TRBJ1-1; possible D gene TRBD1, 6 bases. CDR1 and CDR2 from the germline V gene are MDHEN and SYDVKM. V was pared by 4 bases and J by 5 bases, with 17 bases between. CDR3 size: 15 residues. In nucleotides, the CDR3 is TGTGCCAGCAGTTCGACAGGTGCAAAGGATACTGAAGCTTTCTTT. It specifies CASSSTGAKDTEAFF.

The V gene is TRBV9, the J gene TRBJ1-4; D may be TRBD1 (5 bases). There are 15 residues in the CDR3. The V end was cut by 4 bases, the J end by 7 bases, with 17 bases between. Germline V gives CDR1 SGDLS, CDR2 YYNGEE. This CDR3 reads CASSQSQGRGEKLFF. CDR3 sequence (DNA): TGTGCCAGCAGCCAATCTCAGGGAAGGGGTGAAAAACTGTTTTTT.

The rearrangement joins TRBV7-3 to TRBJ2-1; 12 nucleotides align to TRBD2. Germline V lookup: CDR1 SGHTA, CDR2 FQGTGA. The CDR3 consists of 14 residues. After removal of 6 bases from V and 8 bases from J, the junction contained 5 bases not matched to a gene. The CDR3 loop reads CASSSTSGSDEQFF. The CDR3 nucleotides read TGTGCCAGCAGTTCGACTAGCGGGAGCGATGAGCAGTTCTTC.

This clone was recorded only once. The gene calls are TRBV5-1 and TRBJ1-4; the D gene is possibly TRBD1 (6 bases). Germline CDR1 and CDR2: SGHRS and YFSETQ. The CDR3 has 14 amino acids. The germline V and J ends were trimmed by 2 bases and 8 bases, with 13 bases remaining between them. CDR3 DNA: TGCGCCAGCAGCTTACCAGGGGTCGGGGAAAAACTGTTTTTT. Translation gives CASSLPGVGEKLFF.

CDR3 amino acids: CASSPPSGGNTGELFF. The CDR3 bases are TGCGCCAGCAGCCCCCCTAGCGGGGGGAACACCGGGGAGCTGTTTTTT. The V gene is TRBV5-1, the J gene TRBJ2-2, with 10 bases lining up with TRBD2. Germline assignment: CDR1 SGHRS and CDR2 YFSETQ. CDR3 length: 16 residues. V shed 4 bases and J 1 base; nucleotides not matched to a gene: 4.

The CDR3 loop is CASGLTGEETQYF. The CDR3 coding sequence is TGTGCTAGTGGTTTGACGGGTGAAGAGACCCAGTACTTC. V gene TRBV12-5 combines with J gene TRBJ2-5, with no clear D. This CDR3 has 13 residues. The V end was cut by 2 bases, the J end by 3 bases, with 7 bases between. Germline CDR1 is LGHNT and CDR2 is FRNRAP.

CDR3 DNA sequence: TGTGCCGAGAGCAGGGAATTTGGCTACGAGCAGTACTTC. Protein: CAESREFGYEQYF. The chain joins TRBV6-5 to TRBJ2-7, with D possibly matching TRBD1 (5 bases). The V end lost 11 bases, the J end lost 3 bases, and 17 bases lay between the germline ends. Germline CDR1 and CDR2: MNHEY and SVGAGI. This CDR3 region has 13 residues.

The CDR3 sequence: CASSPTGTGVRNEKLFF. The CDR3 DNA is TGTGCCAGCAGCCCGACGGGGACAGGGGTGAGGAATGAAAAACTGTTTTTT. The V gene is TRBV14, the J gene TRBJ1-4, with 10 nucleotides matching TRBD1. V gave up 4 bases and J gave up 5 bases; unmatched junction bases: 10. This CDR3 is built from 17 residues. CDR1 is SGHDN and CDR2 is FVKESK in the germline V gene.

The chain is built from TRBV3-1 (or the pseudogene TRBV3-2) and TRBJ1-2, with D unresolved. The ends were cut back, 0 bases at V and 8 bases at J, with 16 bases in the middle. The length of the CDR3 is 15 residues. Germline V CDR1 and CDR2: LGHDT, YNNKEL (reference sequence). In nucleotides, the CDR3 is TGTGCCAGCAGCCAAGATTGGGCAGCCCCGCCCGGCTACACCTTC. This gives the protein CASSQDWAAPPGYTF.

This clone showed up just a few times. The chain couples TRBV7-3 to TRBJ1-2; TRBD1 matches at 7 bases. V trimming: 1 base; J trimming: 7 bases; junction bases outside the gene matches: 3. Germline V gene data show CDR1 as SGHTA and CDR2 as FQGTGA. This CDR3 contains 13 residues. This chain's CDR3 is CASSLRGGGGYTF. CDR3 nucleotide sequence: TGTGCCAGCAGCTTAAGAGGGGGCGGTGGCTACACCTTC.

This chain joins TRBV5-6 and TRBJ1-2; 9 nucleotides align to TRBD1. Germline V gives CDR1 SGHDT, CDR2 YYEEEE. The junction had 6 bases not matched to a gene; V was cut back by 2 bases and J by 4 bases. The CDR3 is made up of 15 amino acids. The chain's CDR3 is CASSLLDRGAYGYTF. The CDR3 DNA follows: TGTGCCAGCAGCTTACTGGACAGGGGAGCCTATGGCTACACCTTC.

The J gene is TRBJ2-7, the V gene TRBV14, with D possibly matching TRBD1 (6 bases). The germline V and J ends were trimmed by 3 bases and 1 base, with 10 bases remaining between them. This CDR3 contains 14 residues. Germline V CDR1 and CDR2: SGHDN, FVKESK. This CDR3 reads CASSHSDSSYEQYF. The DNA of the CDR3 is TGTGCCAGCAGCCATTCGGACAGTTCCTACGAGCAGTACTTC.

This clone was counted only a few times. The chain couples TRBV24-1 to TRBJ2-1; 13 bases map to TRBD2. Germline values: CDR1 KGHDR, CDR2 SFDVKD. The CDR3 totals 16 residues. The trim removed 4 bases at V and 5 bases at J, leaving 4 bases unmatched. The CDR3 reads CATSDPGLAGNNEQFF. The CDR3 nucleotides are TGTGCCACCAGTGACCCGGGACTAGCGGGGAACAATGAGCAGTTCTTC.

The table lists this clone with a count of one. This chain links TRBV10-3 with TRBJ1-2; a possible D gene is TRBD1 (5 bases). The CDR3 sequence is 15 residues long. The V gene's germline CDR1 is ENHRY and CDR2 SYGVKD. The germline V and J ends were trimmed by 4 bases and 4 bases, with 16 bases remaining between them. The CDR3 loop reads CAISGGPRGSYGYTF. CDR3 nucleotides: TGTGCCATCAGTGGGGGCCCTAGGGGATCCTATGGCTACACCTTC.